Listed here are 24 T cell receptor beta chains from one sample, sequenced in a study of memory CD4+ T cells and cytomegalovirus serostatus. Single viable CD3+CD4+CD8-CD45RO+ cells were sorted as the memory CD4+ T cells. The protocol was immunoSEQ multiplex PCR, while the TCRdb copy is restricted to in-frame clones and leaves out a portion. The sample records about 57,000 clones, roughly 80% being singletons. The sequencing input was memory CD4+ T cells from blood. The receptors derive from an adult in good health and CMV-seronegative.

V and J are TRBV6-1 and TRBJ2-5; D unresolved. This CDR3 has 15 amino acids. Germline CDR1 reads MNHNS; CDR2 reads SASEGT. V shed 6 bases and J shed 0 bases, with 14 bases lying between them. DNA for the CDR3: TGTGCCAGCAGGCCGGCCCCAACGTACCAAGAGACCCAGTACTTC. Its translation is CASRPAPTYQETQYF.

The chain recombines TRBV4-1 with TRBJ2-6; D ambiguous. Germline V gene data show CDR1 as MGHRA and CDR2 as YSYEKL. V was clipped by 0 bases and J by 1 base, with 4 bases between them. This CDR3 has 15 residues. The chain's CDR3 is CASSQEASGANVLTF. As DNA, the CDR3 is TGCGCCAGCAGCCAAGAAGCGTCTGGGGCCAACGTCCTGACTTTC.

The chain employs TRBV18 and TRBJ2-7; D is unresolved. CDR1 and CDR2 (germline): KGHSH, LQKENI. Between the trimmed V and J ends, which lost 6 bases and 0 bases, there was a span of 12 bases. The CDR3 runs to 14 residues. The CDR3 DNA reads TGTGCCAGCTCTTCGAGCGTTTACTCCTACGAGCAGTACTTC. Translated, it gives CASSSSVYSYEQYF.

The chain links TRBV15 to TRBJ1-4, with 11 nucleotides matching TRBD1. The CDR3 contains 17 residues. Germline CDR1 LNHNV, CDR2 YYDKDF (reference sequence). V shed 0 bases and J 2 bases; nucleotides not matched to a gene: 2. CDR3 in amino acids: CATSREDRGPTNEKLFF. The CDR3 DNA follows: TGTGCCACCAGCAGAGAGGACAGGGGGCCGACTAATGAAAAACTGTTTTTT.

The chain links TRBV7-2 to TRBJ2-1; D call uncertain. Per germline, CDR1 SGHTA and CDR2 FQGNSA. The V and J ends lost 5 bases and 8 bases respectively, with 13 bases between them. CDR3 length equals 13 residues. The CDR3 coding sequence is TGTGCCAGCAGCCCCCAAGCGTTGGATGAGCAGTTCTTC. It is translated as CASSPQALDEQFF.

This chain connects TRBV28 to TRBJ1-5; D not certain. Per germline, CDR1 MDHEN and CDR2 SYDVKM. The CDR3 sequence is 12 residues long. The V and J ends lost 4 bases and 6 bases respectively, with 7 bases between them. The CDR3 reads CASSSKPQPQHF. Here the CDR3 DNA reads TGTGCCAGCAGTTCAAAGCCTCAGCCCCAGCATTTT. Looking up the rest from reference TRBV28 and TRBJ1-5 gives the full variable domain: DVKVTQSSRYLVKRTGEKVFLECVQDMDHENMFWYRQDPGLGLRLIYFSYDVKMKEKGDIPEGYSVSREKKERFSLILESASTNQTSMYLCASSSKPQPQHFGDGTRLSIL.

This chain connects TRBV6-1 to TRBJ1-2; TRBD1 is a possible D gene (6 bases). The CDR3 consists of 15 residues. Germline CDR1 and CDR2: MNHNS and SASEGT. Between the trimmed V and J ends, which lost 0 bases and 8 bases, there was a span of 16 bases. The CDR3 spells CASSEARGTRQGYTF. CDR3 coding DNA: TGTGCCAGCAGTGAAGCTCGAGGGACACGACAGGGCTACACCTTC.

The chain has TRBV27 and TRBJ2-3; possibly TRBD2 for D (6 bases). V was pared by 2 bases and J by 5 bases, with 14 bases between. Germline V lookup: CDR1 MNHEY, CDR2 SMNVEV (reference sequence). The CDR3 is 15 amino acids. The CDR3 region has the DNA TGTGCCAGCAGTTTAGGTCCGACTAGGGGAGATACGCAGTATTTT. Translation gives CASSLGPTRGDTQYF.

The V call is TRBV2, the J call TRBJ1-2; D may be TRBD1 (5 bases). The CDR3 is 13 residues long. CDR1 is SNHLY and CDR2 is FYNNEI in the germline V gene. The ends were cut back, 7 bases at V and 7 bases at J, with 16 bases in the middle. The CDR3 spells CASKGTYTGGYTF. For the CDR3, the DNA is TGTGCCAGCAAAGGGACGTATACCGGTGGCTACACCTTC.

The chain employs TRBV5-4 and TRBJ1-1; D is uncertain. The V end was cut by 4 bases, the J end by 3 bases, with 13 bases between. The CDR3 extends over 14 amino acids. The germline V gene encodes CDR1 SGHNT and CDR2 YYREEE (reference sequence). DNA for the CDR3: TGTGCCAGCAGCATAGGGCGGGGAGACACTGAAGCTTTCTTT. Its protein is CASSIGRGDTEAFF. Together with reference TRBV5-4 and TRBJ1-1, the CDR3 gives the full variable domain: ETGVTQSPTHLIKTRGQQVTLRCSSQSGHNTVSWYQQALGQGPQFIFQYYREEENGRGNFPPRFSGLQFPNYSSELNVNALELDDSALYLCASSIGRGDTEAFFGQGTRLTVV.

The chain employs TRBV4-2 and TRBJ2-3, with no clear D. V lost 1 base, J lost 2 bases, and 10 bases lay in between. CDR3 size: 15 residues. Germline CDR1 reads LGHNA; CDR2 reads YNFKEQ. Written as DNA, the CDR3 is TGTGCCAGCAGCCAAGGAAACGCCTTCACAGATACGCAGTATTTT. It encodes CASSQGNAFTDTQYF.

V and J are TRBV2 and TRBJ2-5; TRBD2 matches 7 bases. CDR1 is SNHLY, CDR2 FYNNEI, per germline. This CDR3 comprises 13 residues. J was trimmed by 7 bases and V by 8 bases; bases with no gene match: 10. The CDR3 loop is CASYPSGRGTQYF. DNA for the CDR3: TGTGCCAGCTACCCTAGCGGAAGGGGGACCCAGTACTTC.

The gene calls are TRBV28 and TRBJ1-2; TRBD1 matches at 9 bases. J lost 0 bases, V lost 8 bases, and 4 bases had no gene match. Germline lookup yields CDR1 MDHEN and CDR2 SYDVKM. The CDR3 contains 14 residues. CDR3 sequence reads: CASRDRVANYGYTF. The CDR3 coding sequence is TGTGCCAGCCGGGACAGGGTAGCTAACTATGGCTACACCTTC.

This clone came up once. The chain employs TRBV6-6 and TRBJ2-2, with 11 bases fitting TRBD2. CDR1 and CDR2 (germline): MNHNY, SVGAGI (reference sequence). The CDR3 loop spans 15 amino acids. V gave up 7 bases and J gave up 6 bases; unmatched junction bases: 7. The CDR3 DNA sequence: TGTGCCAGCAACCTTAGCGGGGGGGATGCCGGGGAGCTGTTTTTT. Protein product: CASNLSGGDAGELFF.

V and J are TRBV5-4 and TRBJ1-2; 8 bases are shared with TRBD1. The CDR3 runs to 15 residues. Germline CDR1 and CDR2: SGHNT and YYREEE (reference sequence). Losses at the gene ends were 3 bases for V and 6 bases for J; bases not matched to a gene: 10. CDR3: CASSSKRTGNDGYTF. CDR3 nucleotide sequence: TGTGCCAGCAGCTCAAAGAGGACAGGGAATGATGGCTACACCTTC.

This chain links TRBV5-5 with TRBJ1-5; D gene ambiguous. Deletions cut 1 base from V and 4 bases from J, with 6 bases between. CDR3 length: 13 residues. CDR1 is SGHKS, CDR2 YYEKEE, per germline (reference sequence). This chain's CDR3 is CASSLLSNQPQHF. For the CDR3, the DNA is TGTGCCAGCAGCTTGTTGTCTAATCAGCCCCAGCATTTT.

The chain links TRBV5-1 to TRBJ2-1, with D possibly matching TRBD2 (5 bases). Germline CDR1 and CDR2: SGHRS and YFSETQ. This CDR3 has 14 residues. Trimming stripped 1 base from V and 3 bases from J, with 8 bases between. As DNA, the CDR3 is TGCGCCAGCAGCTTGAACGGGGACTACAATGAGCAGTTCTTC. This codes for CASSLNGDYNEQFF.

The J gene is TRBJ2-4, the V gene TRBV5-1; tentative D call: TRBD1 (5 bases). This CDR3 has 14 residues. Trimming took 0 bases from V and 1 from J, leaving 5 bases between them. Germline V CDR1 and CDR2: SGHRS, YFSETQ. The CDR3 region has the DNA TGCGCCAGCAGCTTGGACAGGGCCAAAAACATTCAGTACTTC. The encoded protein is CASSLDRAKNIQYF.

In nucleotides, the CDR3 is TGTGCCAGCAGCTCCATGACACAGGGGTCCGGCCAGCCCCAGCATTTT. Its protein product is CASSSMTQGSGQPQHF. The chain joins TRBV5-6 to TRBJ1-5; 7 bases are shared with TRBD1. This CDR3 has 16 residues. Germline assignment: CDR1 SGHDT and CDR2 YYEEEE. The trim removed 3 bases at V and 7 bases at J, leaving 13 bases unmatched.

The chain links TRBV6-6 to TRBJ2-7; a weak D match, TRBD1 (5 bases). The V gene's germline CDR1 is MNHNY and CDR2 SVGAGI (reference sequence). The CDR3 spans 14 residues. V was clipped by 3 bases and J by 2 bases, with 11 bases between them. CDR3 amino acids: CASSYEGVAYEQYF. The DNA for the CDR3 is TGTGCCAGCAGTTATGAAGGGGTCGCCTACGAGCAGTACTTC.

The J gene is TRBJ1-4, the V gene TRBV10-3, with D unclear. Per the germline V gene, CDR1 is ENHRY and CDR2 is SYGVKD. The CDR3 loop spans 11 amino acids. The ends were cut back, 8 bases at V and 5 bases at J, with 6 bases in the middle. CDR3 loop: CAIGVNEKLFF. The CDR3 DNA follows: TGTGCCATCGGCGTGAATGAAAAACTGTTTTTT.

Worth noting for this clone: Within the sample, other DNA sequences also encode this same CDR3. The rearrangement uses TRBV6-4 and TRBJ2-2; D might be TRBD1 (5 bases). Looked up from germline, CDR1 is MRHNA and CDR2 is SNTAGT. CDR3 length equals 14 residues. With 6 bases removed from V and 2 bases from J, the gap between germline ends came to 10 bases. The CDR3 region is CASSVRANTGELFF. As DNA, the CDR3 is TGTGCCAGCAGCGTCAGGGCCAACACCGGGGAGCTGTTTTTT.

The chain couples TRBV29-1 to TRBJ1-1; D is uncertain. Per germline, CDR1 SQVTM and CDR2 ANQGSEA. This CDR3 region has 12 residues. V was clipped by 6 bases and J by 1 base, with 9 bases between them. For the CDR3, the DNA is TGCAGCGTCAAGTGGGGGAACACTGAAGCTTTCTTT. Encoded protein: CSVKWGNTEAFF.

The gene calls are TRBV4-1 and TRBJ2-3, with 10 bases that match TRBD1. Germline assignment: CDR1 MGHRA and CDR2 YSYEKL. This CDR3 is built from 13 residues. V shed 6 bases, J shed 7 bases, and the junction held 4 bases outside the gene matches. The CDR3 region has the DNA TGCGCCAGCAGGGAGGGACAGGGGAATACGCAGTATTTT. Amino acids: CASREGQGNTQYF.